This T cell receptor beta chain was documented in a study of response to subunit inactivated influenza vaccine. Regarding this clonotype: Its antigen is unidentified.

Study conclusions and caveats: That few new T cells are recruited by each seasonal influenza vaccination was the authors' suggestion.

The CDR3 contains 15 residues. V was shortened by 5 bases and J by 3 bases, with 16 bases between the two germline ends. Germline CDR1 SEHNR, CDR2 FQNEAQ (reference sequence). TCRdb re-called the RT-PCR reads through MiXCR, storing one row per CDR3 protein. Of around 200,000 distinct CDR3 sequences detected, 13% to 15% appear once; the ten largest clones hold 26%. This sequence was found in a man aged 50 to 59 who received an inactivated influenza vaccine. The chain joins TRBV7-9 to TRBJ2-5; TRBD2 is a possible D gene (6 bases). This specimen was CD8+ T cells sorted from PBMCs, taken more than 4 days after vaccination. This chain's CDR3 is CASSRLRGTEETQYF. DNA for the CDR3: TGTGCCAGCAGCCGCCTTCGGGGGACTGAAGAGACCCAGTACTTC.